The next 17 T cell receptor beta chains were all read from a single sample in a study of T-cell memory formation after mild COVID-19 (dated by TCRdb to 2020 to 2023). Preparation of the library involved 5' RACE. Sequenced using an Illumina NovaSeq 6000. Clones were called with MiXCR by TCRdb after fastp trimmed the public reads at Q25, and only in-frame beta chains were retained. Here each entry gathers all rows of one CDR3 protein and keeps the most common genes and DNA. For this sample the table gives 250,000 to 350,000 distinct CDR3 sequences, of which around 16% were detected only once. The ten largest clones represent 20% to 25% of the sample. The specimen was PBMCs or a T cell subset sorted from them (not recorded which). The receptors shown here come from a man aged 18-30 years who had mild COVID-19 (a few samples of this study predate the infection). The sample titles of this study are shuffled in the database, so cell type and time point are left out; the donor was told from shared clones.

This sequence joins TRBV7-2 and TRBJ1-2; D unclear. The V end was cut by 4 bases, the J end by 3 bases, with 9 bases between. This CDR3 is 13 amino acids long. CDR1 and CDR2 (germline): SGHTA, FQGNSA. CDR3 sequence: CASSYVNHYGYTF. CDR3 nucleotides: TGTGCCAGCAGCTACGTTAATCACTATGGCTACACCTTC.

The gene calls are TRBV7-8 and TRBJ2-1; D might be TRBD2 (7 bases). Trimming shortened V by 1 base and J by 5 bases, and 12 bases separated the two germline ends. Per the germline V gene, CDR1 is SGHVS and CDR2 is FQNEAQ. This CDR3 is 15 amino acids long. The CDR3 bases are TGTGCCAGCAGCTTAGTCCGGGGGGCAAACAATGAGCAGTTCTTC. It codes for CASSLVRGANNEQFF. Variable domain in full (rest from reference TRBV7-8 and TRBJ2-1): GAGVSQSPRYKVAKRGQDVALRCDPISGHVSLFWYQQALGQGPEFLTYFQNEAQLDKSGLPSDRFFAERPEGSVSTLKIQRTQQEDSAVYLCASSLVRGANNEQFFGPGTRLTVL.

In this sample, this clonotype turned up a few times. The rearrangement joins TRBV5-1 to TRBJ2-3; 12 bases map to TRBD2. V gave up 3 bases and J gave up 0 bases; unmatched junction bases: 8. The CDR3 has 18 residues. Per the germline V gene, CDR1 is SGHRS and CDR2 is YFSETQ. For the CDR3, the DNA is TGCGCCAGCAGCTCCGGGACTAGCGGGTCAACTAGCACAGATACGCAGTATTTT. It yields the protein CASSSGTSGSTSTDTQYF.

This clonotype has only a few counts. The chain recombines TRBV7-9 with TRBJ2-1; the D gene is possibly TRBD2 (6 bases). The CDR3 contains 15 residues. Trimming took off 2 bases at V and 7 bases at J, with 15 bases between the two ends. The germline CDR1 and CDR2 sequences are SEHNR and FQNEAQ (reference sequence). CDR3 protein: CASSLFGRGSNEQFF. The CDR3 region has the DNA TGTGCCAGCAGCTTATTCGGGCGGGGAAGTAATGAGCAGTTCTTC.

The rearrangement links TRBV7-9 to TRBJ1-1; 7 bases match TRBD1. Unmatched junction bases numbered 5, after V lost 6 bases and J lost 4 bases. The CDR3 extends over 13 amino acids. Germline CDR1 SEHNR, CDR2 FQNEAQ (reference sequence). CDR3: CASRPRQGTEAFF. In DNA form, the CDR3 reads TGTGCCAGCAGACCCCGACAGGGCACTGAAGCTTTCTTT.

This chain connects TRBV6-5 to TRBJ1-1; D not resolved. The CDR3 is 15 residues long. CDR1 and CDR2 (germline): MNHEY, SVGAGI. V dropped 2 bases and J dropped 0 bases, with 10 bases sitting between them. CDR3 DNA: TGTGCCAGCAGTTACACGGCGGGGATGAACACTGAAGCTTTCTTT. It codes for CASSYTAGMNTEAFF.

This clonotype has a count of ten or more. The rearrangement joins TRBV7-2 to TRBJ2-7; D is unclear. V lost 3 bases and J 4 bases, leaving 4 bases between the germline ends. The CDR3 loop spans 11 amino acids. Germline V lookup: CDR1 SGHTA, CDR2 FQGNSA. Here the CDR3 DNA reads TGTGCCAGCAGCTTCCTTTACGAGCAGTACTTC. This encodes CASSFLYEQYF.

Only a few counts were recorded for this clonotype. The chain couples TRBV27 to TRBJ2-7; TRBD2 aligns across 8 bases. Germline V CDR1 and CDR2: MNHEY, SMNVEV (reference sequence). The J segment lost 1 base and the V segment lost 3 bases, leaving 8 bases of the junction unmatched. This CDR3 has 16 amino acids. In DNA form, the CDR3 reads TGTGCCAGCAGTTTCCTTTCGGCGGGGGGTTCCTACGAGCAGTACTTC. Protein product: CASSFLSAGGSYEQYF.

J is TRBJ2-6 and V is TRBV7-3; D is possibly TRBD1 (7 bases). Germline V gives CDR1 SGHTA, CDR2 FQGTGA. The CDR3 has 18 residues. Trimming took 4 bases from V and 2 from J, leaving 18 bases between them. As DNA, the CDR3 is TGTGCCAGCAGCTCCCCTGGAGGGGGCGATGCTGGGGCCAACGTCCTGACTTTC. Protein product: CASSSPGGGDAGANVLTF.

The V call is TRBV5-1, the J call TRBJ1-2; 7 nucleotides match TRBD1. Unmatched junction bases numbered 8, after V lost 4 bases and J lost 5 bases. Germline V gene lookup returns CDR1 SGHRS and CDR2 YFSETQ. There are 14 residues in the CDR3. In DNA form, the CDR3 reads TGCGCCAGCAGCATTACCCGGGACAGTTATGGCTACACCTTC. Protein sequence: CASSITRDSYGYTF.

The table lists this clonotype with a few counts. The gene calls are TRBV5-1 and TRBJ2-5, with D maybe TRBD1 (5 bases). This CDR3 comprises 12 residues. Looked up from germline, CDR1 is SGHRS and CDR2 is YFSETQ. V dropped 2 bases and J dropped 5 bases, with 7 bases sitting between them. This CDR3 is CASSFNRETQYF. The CDR3 coding sequence is TGCGCCAGCAGCTTCAACAGGGAGACCCAGTACTTC.

The CDR3: CASRPTENEKLFF. CDR3 coding DNA: TGTGCCAGCAGGCCGACAGAGAATGAAAAACTGTTTTTT. The rearrangement uses TRBV6-5 and TRBJ1-4; D might be TRBD1 (5 bases). Trimming left V 6 bases short and J 5 bases short, with 10 bases between. CDR1 and CDR2 (germline): MNHEY, SVGAGI. The CDR3 is made up of 13 amino acids.

This chain joins TRBV6-2 or TRBV6-3 and TRBJ2-7; the match to TRBD1 covers 10 bases. J gave up 6 bases and V 6 bases, and 8 bases lay outside the gene matches. The length of the CDR3 is 14 residues. The germline V gene has CDR1 MNHEY and CDR2 SVGEGT. DNA of the CDR3: TGTGCCAGCAGCACACGACAGGGGGCCATCGAGCAGTACGTC. Its translation is CASSTRQGAIEQYV.

The chain recombines TRBV27 with TRBJ2-7; TRBD1 agrees at 10 bases. Trimming removed 0 bases from V and 3 bases from J; junction bases left unmatched: 2. This CDR3 comprises 15 residues. Germline values: CDR1 MNHEY, CDR2 SMNVEV (reference sequence). The CDR3 here is CASSLSGQGDYEQYV. CDR3 in DNA: TGTGCCAGCAGTTTATCCGGACAGGGGGACTACGAGCAGTACGTC.

This chain joins TRBV5-6 and TRBJ2-5; the match to TRBD2 covers 8 bases. CDR1 and CDR2 from the germline V gene are SGHDT and YYEEEE. The J segment lost 4 bases and the V segment lost 6 bases, leaving 11 bases of the junction unmatched. This CDR3 spans 15 amino acids. The CDR3 sequence is CASIGTRDLRETQYF. The CDR3 DNA follows: TGTGCCAGCATCGGGACTAGAGATCTGAGAGAGACCCAGTACTTC.

Many counts were recorded for this clonotype. The CDR3, as DNA: TGTGCCAGCGGCTGGCTCGAGCAGTACTTC. As protein: CASGWLEQYF. V usage is TRBV6-5 and J usage is TRBJ2-7; unclear D gene. The V gene's germline CDR1 is MNHEY and CDR2 SVGAGI. The CDR3 runs to 10 residues. Trimming removed 8 bases from V and 6 bases from J, with 8 bases in between.

Only a few counts were recorded for this clonotype. V usage is TRBV7-8 and J usage is TRBJ2-4; TRBD2 matches at 10 bases. CDR3 length: 18 residues. The ends lost 5 bases at V and 2 bases at J; junction bases unmatched: 12. CDR1 SGHVS and CDR2 FQNEAQ come from the germline V gene. DNA for the CDR3: TGTGCCAGCAGCCTGGCTCTAGCGGGGGTCGGTACCAAAAACATTCAGTACTTC. Translation gives CASSLALAGVGTKNIQYF.